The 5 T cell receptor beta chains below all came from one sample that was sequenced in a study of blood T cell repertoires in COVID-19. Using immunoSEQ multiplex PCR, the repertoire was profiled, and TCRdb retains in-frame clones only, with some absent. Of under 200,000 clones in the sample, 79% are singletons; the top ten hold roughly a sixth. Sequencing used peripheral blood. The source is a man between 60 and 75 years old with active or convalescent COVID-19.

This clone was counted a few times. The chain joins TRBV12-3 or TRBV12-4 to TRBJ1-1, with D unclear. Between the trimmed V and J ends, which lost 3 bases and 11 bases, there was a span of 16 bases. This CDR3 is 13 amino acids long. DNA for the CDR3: TGTGCCAGCAGTTTGCTTGGGCCCTGGGAGGCTTTCTTT. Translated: CASSLLGPWEAFF.

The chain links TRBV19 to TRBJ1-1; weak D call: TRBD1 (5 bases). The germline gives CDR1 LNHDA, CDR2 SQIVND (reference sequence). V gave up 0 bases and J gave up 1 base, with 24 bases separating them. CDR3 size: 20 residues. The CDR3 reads CASSIDLIQGRYSSNTEAFF. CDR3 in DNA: TGTGCCAGTAGTATAGATCTAATCCAGGGTCGGTACAGCTCGAACACTGAAGCTTTCTTT.

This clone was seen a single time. In DNA form, the CDR3 reads TGTGCCAGCAGCTTAGCCATATTGAGCGGCGGGAGCTCCTACAATGAGCAGTTCTTC. This translates into CASSLAILSGGSSYNEQFF. This rearrangement joins TRBV7-2 to TRBJ2-1; 7 nucleotides line up with TRBD2. With 0 bases clipped from V and 0 bases from J, the junction kept 11 bases outside the gene matches. Looked up from germline, CDR1 is SGHTA and CDR2 is FQGNSA. The CDR3 consists of 19 residues.

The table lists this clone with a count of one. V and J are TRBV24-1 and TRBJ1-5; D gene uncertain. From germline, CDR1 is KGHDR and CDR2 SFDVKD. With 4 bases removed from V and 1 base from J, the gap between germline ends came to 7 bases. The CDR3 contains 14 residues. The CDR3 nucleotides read TGTGCCACCAGTGAACATGGCAGCAATCAGCCCCAGCATTTT. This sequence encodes CATSEHGSNQPQHF.

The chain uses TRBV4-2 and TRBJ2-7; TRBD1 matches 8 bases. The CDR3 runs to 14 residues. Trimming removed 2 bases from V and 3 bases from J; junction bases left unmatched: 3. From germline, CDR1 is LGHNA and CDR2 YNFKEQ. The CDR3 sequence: CASSQRQGNYEQYF. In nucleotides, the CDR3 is TGTGCCAGCAGCCAAAGACAGGGGAACTACGAGCAGTACTTC.